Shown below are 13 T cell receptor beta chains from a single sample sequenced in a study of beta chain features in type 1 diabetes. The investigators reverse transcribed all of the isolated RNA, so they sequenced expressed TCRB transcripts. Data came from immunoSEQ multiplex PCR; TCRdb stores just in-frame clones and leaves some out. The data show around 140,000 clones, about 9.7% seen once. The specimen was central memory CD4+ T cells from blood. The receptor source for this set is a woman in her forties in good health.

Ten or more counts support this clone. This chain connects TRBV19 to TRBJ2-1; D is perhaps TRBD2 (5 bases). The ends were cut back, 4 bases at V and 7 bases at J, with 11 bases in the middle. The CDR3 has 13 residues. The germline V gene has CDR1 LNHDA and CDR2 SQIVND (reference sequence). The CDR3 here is CASSKLDQNEQFF. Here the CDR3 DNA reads TGTGCCAGTAGTAAACTAGACCAAAATGAGCAGTTCTTC.

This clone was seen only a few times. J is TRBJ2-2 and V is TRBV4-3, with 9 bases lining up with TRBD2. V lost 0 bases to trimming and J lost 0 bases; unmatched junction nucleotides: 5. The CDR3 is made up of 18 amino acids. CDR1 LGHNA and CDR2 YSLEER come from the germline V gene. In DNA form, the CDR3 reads TGCGCCAGCAGCCAAGAACAAATAGCGGGGGCGAACACCGGGGAGCTGTTTTTT. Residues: CASSQEQIAGANTGELFF.

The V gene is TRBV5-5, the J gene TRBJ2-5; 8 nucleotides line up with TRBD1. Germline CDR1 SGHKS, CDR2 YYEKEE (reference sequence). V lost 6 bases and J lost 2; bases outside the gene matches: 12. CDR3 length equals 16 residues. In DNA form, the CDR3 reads TGTGCCAGCACCGTAAACCCCAACAGGGGGCAAGAGACCCAGTACTTC. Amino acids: CASTVNPNRGQETQYF.

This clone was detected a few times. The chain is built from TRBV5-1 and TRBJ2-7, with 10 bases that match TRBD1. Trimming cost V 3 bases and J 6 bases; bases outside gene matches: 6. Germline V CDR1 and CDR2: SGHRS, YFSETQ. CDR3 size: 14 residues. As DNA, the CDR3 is TGCGCCAGCAGCTCACCGGGACAGGGGTTCGAGCAGTACTTC. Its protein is CASSSPGQGFEQYF.

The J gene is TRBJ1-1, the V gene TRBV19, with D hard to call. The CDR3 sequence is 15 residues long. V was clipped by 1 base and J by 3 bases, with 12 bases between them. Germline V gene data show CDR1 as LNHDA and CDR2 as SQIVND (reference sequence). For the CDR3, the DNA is TGTGCCAGTAGTATAGCGGGATTAGCGGACACTGAAGCTTTCTTT. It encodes CASSIAGLADTEAFF.

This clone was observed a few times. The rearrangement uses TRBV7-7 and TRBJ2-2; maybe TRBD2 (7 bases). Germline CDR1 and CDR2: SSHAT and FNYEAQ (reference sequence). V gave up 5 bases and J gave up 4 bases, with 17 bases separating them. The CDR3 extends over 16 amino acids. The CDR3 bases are TGTGCCAGCAGCAAAGTCGGGGGGCCGGGCACCGGGGAGCTGTTTTTT. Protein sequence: CASSKVGGPGTGELFF. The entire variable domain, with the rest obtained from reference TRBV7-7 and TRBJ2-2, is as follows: GAGVSQSPRYKVTKRGQDVTLRCDPISSHATLYWYQQALGQGPEFLTYFNYEAQPDKSGLPSDRFSAERPEGSISTLTIQRTEQRDSAMYRCASSKVGGPGTGELFFGEGSRLTVL.

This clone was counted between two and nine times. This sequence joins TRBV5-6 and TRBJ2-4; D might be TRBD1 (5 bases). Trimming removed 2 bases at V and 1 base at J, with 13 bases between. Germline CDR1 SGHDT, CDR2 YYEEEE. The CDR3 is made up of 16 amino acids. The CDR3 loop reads CASSFLGAPAKNIQYF. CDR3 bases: TGTGCCAGCAGCTTTCTAGGGGCCCCGGCCAAAAACATTCAGTACTTC.

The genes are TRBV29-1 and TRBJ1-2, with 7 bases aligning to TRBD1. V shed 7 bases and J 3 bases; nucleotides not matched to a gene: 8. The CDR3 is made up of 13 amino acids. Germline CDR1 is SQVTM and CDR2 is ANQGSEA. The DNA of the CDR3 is TGCAGCGCGTTGGGACAGTCGTACTATGGCTACACCTTC. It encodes CSALGQSYYGYTF. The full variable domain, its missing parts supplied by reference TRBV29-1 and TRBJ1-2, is SAVISQKPSRDICQRGTSLTIQCQVDSQVTMMFWYRQQPGQSLTLIATANQGSEATYESGFVIDKFPISRPNLTFSTLTVSNMSPEDSSIYLCSALGQSYYGYTFGSGTRLTVV.

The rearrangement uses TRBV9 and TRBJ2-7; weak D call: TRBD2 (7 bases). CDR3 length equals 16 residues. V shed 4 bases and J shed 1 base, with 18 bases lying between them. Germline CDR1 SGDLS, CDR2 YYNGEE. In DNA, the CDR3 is TGTGCCAGCAGCCCTCAAGGAGGGGGGGCTTCCTACGAGCAGTACTTC. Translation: CASSPQGGGASYEQYF.

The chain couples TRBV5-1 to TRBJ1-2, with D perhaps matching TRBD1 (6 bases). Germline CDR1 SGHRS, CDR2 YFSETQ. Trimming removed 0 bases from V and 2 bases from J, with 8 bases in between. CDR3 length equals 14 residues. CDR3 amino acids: CASSLGRGNYGYTF. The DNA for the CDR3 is TGCGCCAGCAGCTTGGGAAGGGGGAACTATGGCTACACCTTC.

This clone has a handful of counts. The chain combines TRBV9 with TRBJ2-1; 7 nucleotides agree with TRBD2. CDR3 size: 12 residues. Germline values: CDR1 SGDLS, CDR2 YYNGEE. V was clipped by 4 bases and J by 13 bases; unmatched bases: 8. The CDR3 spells CASSPRRTSQFF. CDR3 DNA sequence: TGTGCCAGCAGCCCTCGAAGGACTAGTCAGTTCTTC. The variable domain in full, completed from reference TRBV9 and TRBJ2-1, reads DSGVTQTPKHLITATGQRVTLRCSPRSGDLSVYWYQQSLDQGLQFLIQYYNGEERAKGNILERFSAQQFPDLHSELNLSSLELGDSALYFCASSPRRTSQFFGPGTRLTVL.

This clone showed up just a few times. CDR3 residues: CASRGATGATYEQYF. CDR3 coding DNA: TGTGCCAGCAGGGGAGCTACAGGGGCAACCTACGAGCAGTACTTC. The chain joins TRBV6-1 to TRBJ2-7; 7 bases line up with TRBD1. This CDR3 has 15 amino acids. J was trimmed by 2 bases and V by 6 bases; bases with no gene match: 10. Germline CDR1 and CDR2: MNHNS and SASEGT.

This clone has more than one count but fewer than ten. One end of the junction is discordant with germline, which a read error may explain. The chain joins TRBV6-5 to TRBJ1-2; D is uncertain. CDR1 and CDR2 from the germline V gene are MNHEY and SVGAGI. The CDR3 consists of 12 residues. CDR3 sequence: CASSYRDLYEVF. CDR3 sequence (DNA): TGTGCCAGCAGTTACCGCGATCTATATGAGGTATTC.